This T cell receptor beta chain was captured by sequencing in a study of CXCR3-negative and CXCR3-positive naive CD8 T cells. Overall study results and limits: Hydrophobicity was higher for TRB CDR3s found in CXCR3-positive naive cells than in CXCR3-negative naive cells.

About this clonotype itself: Its antigen is undetermined.

The libraries of TRB cDNA were prepared using 5' RACE with UMI labels. From its re-call of the 5' RACE reads, TCRdb lists each CDR3 protein once, without DNA. This table holds roughly 130,000 distinct CDR3 sequences. CDR3 size: 14 residues. Germline lookup yields CDR1 SEHNR and CDR2 FQNEAQ (reference sequence). The V and J genes are TRBV7-9 and TRBJ1-5; without DNA, the TCRdb call of TRBD1 cannot be checked. This receptor was identified in a human donor in good health. Some clones in this sample may be carry-over from other donors' samples. The sample was naive CXCR3+ CD8+ T cells from blood. Noted subset: CD45RO-CCR7+CD27+CD95- naive CD8+ T cells expressing CXCR3 (TNR3+). The CDR3: CASSLGQADQPQHF.